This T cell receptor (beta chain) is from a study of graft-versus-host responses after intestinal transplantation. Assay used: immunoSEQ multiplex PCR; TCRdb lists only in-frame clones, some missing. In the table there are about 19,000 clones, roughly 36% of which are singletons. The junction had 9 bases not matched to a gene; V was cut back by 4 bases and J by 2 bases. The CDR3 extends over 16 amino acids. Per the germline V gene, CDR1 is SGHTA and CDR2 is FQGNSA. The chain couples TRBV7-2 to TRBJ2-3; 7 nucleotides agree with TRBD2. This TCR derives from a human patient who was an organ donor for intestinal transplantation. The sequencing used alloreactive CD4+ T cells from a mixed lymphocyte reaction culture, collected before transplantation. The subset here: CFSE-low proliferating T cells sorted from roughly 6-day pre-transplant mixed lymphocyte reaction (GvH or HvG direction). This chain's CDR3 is CASSSGLVSATDTQYF. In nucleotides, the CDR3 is TGTGCCAGCAGCTCCGGACTAGTATCCGCCACAGATACGCAGTATTTT.